This T cell receptor beta chain was observed in a study of blood T cell repertoires in COVID-19. Study-level information: The study drew acute and convalescent COVID-19 samples from the United States, Italy and Spain. T cells, B-cell-depleted T cells, or PBMCs supplied cDNA or gDNA.

Germline loops: CDR1 SGHTA, CDR2 FQGTGA. V was clipped by 5 bases and J by 8 bases; unmatched bases: 8. This CDR3 has 13 amino acids. In the original analysis: Quantification of nucleated cells was approximated via reference gene primer amplification. Profiled with immunoSEQ multiplex PCR; TCRdb holds only in-frame clones, not every one. V and J calls plus clone size are reproduced from that table; the DNA served to infer D and trimming. Of 140,000 to 150,000 clones in the sample, 84% were seen once. The sequence was obtained from a woman aged 45-59 years with acute COVID-19. The sample was PBMCs or T cells enriched from blood (not recorded which). The chain carries TRBV7-3 and TRBJ1-2, with 7 bases that match TRBD1. CDR3 loop: CASSTETGDGYTF. The CDR3 DNA reads TGTGCCAGCAGCACCGAAACAGGGGACGGCTACACCTTC.